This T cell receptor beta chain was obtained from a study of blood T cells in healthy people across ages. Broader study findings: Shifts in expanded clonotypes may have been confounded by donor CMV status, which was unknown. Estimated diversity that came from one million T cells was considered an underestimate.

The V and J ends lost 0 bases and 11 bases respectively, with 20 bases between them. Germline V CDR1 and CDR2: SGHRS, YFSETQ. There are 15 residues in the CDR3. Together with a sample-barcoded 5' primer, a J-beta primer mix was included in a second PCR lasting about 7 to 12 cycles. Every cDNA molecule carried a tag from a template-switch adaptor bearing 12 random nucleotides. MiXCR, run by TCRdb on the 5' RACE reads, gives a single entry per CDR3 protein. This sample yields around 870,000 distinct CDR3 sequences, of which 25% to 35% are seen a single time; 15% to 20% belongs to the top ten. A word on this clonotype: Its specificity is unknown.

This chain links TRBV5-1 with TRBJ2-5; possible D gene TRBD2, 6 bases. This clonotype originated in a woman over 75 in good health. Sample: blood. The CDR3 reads CASSLEGGIVDEQYF. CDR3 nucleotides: TGCGCCAGCAGCTTGGAAGGCGGGATTGTAGATGAGCAGTACTTC.